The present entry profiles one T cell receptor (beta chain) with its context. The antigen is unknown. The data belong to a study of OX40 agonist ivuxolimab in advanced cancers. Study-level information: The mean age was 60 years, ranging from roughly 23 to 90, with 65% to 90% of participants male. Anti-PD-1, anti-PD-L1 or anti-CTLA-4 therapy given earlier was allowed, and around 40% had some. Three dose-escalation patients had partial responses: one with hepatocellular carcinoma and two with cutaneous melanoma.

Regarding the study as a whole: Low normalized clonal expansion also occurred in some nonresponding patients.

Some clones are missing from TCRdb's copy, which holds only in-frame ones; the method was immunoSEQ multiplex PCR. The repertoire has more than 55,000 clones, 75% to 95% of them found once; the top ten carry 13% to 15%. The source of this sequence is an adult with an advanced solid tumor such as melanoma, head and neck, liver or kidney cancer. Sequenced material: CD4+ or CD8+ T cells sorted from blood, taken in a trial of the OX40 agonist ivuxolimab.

The CDR3 DNA follows: TGTGCCGTCCCGGGGGGGCTTTGGTTCACTGAAGCTTTCTTT. Residues: CAVPGGLWFTEAFF. The chain recombines TRBV28 with TRBJ1-1, with TRBD1 as a possible D gene (6 bases). Germline V lookup: CDR1 MDHEN, CDR2 SYDVKM. V lost 11 bases and J lost 4, with 20 bases in between. The CDR3 consists of 14 residues.